The sequence of this TCR beta chain was determined in a study of OX40 agonist ivuxolimab in advanced cancers. Findings and limits, study-wide: The authors did not determine the antigen specificity of the expanded peripheral T cells. At 0.1 to 3.0 mg/kg and by week 6, clonal expansion occurred in CD4+ and CD8+ blood T cells.

Autoimmune disease history or systemic immunosuppression meant exclusion. At baseline, cycle 4 day 1, and cycle 7 day 1, blood was sampled. With respect to this clone: What it binds is unknown.

The table came from immunoSEQ multiplex PCR; TCRdb's copy has only in-frame clones and leaves some out. The data show about 95,000 clones, 89% seen once. Looked up from germline, CDR1 is SGHNT and CDR2 is YYREEE (reference sequence). The CDR3 loop spans 14 amino acids. V shed 4 bases and J shed 6 bases, with 16 bases lying between them. This specimen was CD4+ or CD8+ T cells sorted from blood, taken in a trial of the OX40 agonist ivuxolimab. The J gene is TRBJ1-2, the V gene TRBV5-4; D unclear. The source of this sequence is an adult with an advanced solid tumor such as melanoma, head and neck, liver or kidney cancer. The CDR3 DNA is TGTGCCAGCAGCAGCTCAAGGTGGGAAGATGGCTACACCTTC. Translating gives CASSSSRWEDGYTF.